These 12 T cell receptor beta chains share one sample of origin, sequenced in a study of blood T cell repertoires in COVID-19 (dated by TCRdb to about 2020). Library construction relied on the immunoSEQ multiplex PCR assay. As stored in TCRdb, this immuneACCESS dataset retains in-frame rearrangements with V and J assigned. A fraction of the clones does not appear; measured against another copy, unresolved V genes explain less than half of the discrepancy, and the remainder lacks a known reason. In all, the sample holds about 220,000 clones, and roughly 84% of those were seen once. In total, the top ten clones hold 3% to 4% of the sample. Material: peripheral blood. The receptors were gathered from a woman older than 75 with acute or convalescent COVID-19.

The chain employs TRBV6-5 and TRBJ2-7, with D possibly TRBD2 on 6 matching bases. The V gene lost 0 bases and the J gene lost 9 bases, with 18 bases spanning the gap. CDR3 length equals 15 residues. Germline loops: CDR1 MNHEY, CDR2 SVGAGI. CDR3 DNA: TGTGCCAGCAGTTACTCGACGGGGGTCGGTGGGGGGCAGTACTTC. This gives the protein CASSYSTGVGGGQYF.

The chain links TRBV24-1 to TRBJ2-1; a possible D gene is TRBD1 (6 bases). Germline CDR1 and CDR2: KGHDR and SFDVKD. V lost 3 bases and J lost 0, with 8 bases in between. CDR3 size: 15 residues. The DNA of the CDR3 is TGTGCCACCAGTGATGGGGGCGGCTCCTACAATGAGCAGTTCTTC. It yields the protein CATSDGGGSYNEQFF.

The chain couples TRBV19 to TRBJ1-1; D is perhaps TRBD1 (5 bases). The CDR3 covers 13 residues. CDR1 LNHDA and CDR2 SQIVND come from the germline V gene (reference sequence). V lost 4 bases and J lost 7, with 13 bases in between. CDR3 in amino acids: CASSSQGLGEAFF. The CDR3 region has the DNA TGTGCCAGTAGTAGCCAGGGTTTGGGTGAAGCTTTCTTT. Full variable domain (outside the CDR3, taken from reference TRBV19 and TRBJ1-1): DGGITQSPKYLFRKEGQNVTLSCEQNLNHDAMYWYRQDPGQGLRLIYYSQIVNDFQKGDIAEGYSVSREKKESFPLTVTSAQKNPTAFYLCASSSQGLGEAFFGQGTRLTVV.

V and J are TRBV7-2 and TRBJ2-7, with D maybe TRBD1 (6 bases). V was cut by 1 base and J by 5 bases, with 12 bases left in between. The CDR3 totals 14 residues. Germline V gives CDR1 SGHTA, CDR2 FQGNSA. Here the CDR3 reads CASSLVGQSNEQYF. CDR3 in DNA: TGTGCCAGCAGCTTAGTGGGACAATCCAACGAGCAGTACTTC.

The rearrangement uses TRBV20-1 and TRBJ1-1; D possibly corresponds to TRBD1 (5 bases). The CDR3 has 13 residues. The germline CDR1 and CDR2 sequences are DFQATT and SNEGSKA (reference sequence). Trimming pared 3 bases from V and 3 bases from J, leaving 11 bases between. Here the CDR3 reads CSASTGTYTEAFF. CDR3 nucleotide sequence: TGCAGTGCTAGTACCGGGACTTACACTGAAGCTTTCTTT.

The genes are TRBV4-2 and TRBJ2-7; D is unresolved. CDR3 length: 11 residues. The germline V and J ends were trimmed by 6 bases and 3 bases, with 6 bases remaining between them. Germline lookup yields CDR1 LGHNA and CDR2 YNFKEQ. The CDR3 sequence: CASRRDYEQYF. In DNA, the CDR3 is TGTGCCAGCAGGAGAGACTACGAGCAGTACTTC.

The chain has TRBV5-4 and TRBJ2-5; 10 nucleotides agree with TRBD2. From germline, CDR1 is SGHNT and CDR2 YYREEE (reference sequence). The ends lost 3 bases at V and 4 bases at J; junction bases unmatched: 12. This CDR3 has 17 amino acids. CDR3 loop: CASSSPLSGGARETQYF. CDR3 DNA: TGTGCCAGCAGCTCCCCCCTGAGCGGGGGGGCCCGAGAGACCCAGTACTTC.

This rearrangement joins TRBV12-3 or TRBV12-4 to TRBJ1-5, with 8 bases identical to TRBD1. With V trimmed by 4 bases and J by 6 bases, 2 bases remained unmatched. The CDR3 is 13 residues long. The CDR3 nucleotides are TGTGCCAGCAGTTCACAGGGGGGTCAGCCCCAGCATTTT. It encodes CASSSQGGQPQHF.

The rearrangement joins TRBV7-9 to TRBJ2-7; 7 nucleotides line up with TRBD1. Germline values: CDR1 SEHNR, CDR2 FQNEAQ (reference sequence). Losses at the gene ends were 2 bases for V and 6 bases for J; bases not matched to a gene: 10. This CDR3 is 15 amino acids long. This CDR3 is CASSLITGAVAEQYF. The CDR3, as DNA: TGTGCCAGCAGCTTAATCACAGGGGCGGTTGCCGAGCAGTACTTC.

The V call is TRBV23-1, the J call TRBJ2-1; 16 nucleotides match TRBD2. TRBV23-1 is an open reading frame whose function is uncertain. This CDR3 has 19 amino acids. The V segment lost 7 bases and the J segment 0 bases; nucleotides outside the gene matches: 9. This chain's CDR3 is CASNKPGLAGGHSYNEQFF. The CDR3 coding sequence is TGCGCCAGCAATAAACCGGGACTAGCGGGGGGGCACTCCTACAATGAGCAGTTCTTC.

CDR3 sequence (DNA): TGTGCCAGCAGCGAGGGGGTGACAGGGTCCCTCACTCCTTCCTACGAGCAGTACTTC. As protein: CASSEGVTGSLTPSYEQYF. This chain joins TRBV9 and TRBJ2-7, with TRBD1 identical over 7 bases. Losses at the gene ends were 3 bases for V and 1 base for J; bases not matched to a gene: 19. CDR3 size: 19 residues. Per the germline V gene, CDR1 is SGDLS and CDR2 is YYNGEE.

The chain has TRBV19 and TRBJ1-4, with a possible D match to TRBD1 (5 bases). This CDR3 contains 14 residues. Germline CDR1 is LNHDA and CDR2 is SQIVND (reference sequence). The V gene lost 5 bases and the J gene lost 7 bases, with 14 bases spanning the gap. CDR3 nucleotides: TGTGCCAGTAGTGCACAGGTTTCGAGTGAAAAACTGTTTTTT. This sequence encodes CASSAQVSSEKLFF.